These 23 T cell receptor beta chains were sequenced from one sample in a study of cytomegalovirus exposure and HLA in healthy donors. The protocol was immunoSEQ multiplex PCR, while the TCRdb copy is restricted to in-frame clones and leaves out a portion. The sample yields around 69,000 clones, roughly 95% seen once. The sample taken for sequencing was PBMCs. Receptors originate from a woman between 18 and 29 years old in good health and CMV-seropositive.

The chain joins TRBV6-5 to TRBJ1-3; D not certain. Trimming shortened V by 4 bases and J by 0 bases, and 13 bases separated the two germline ends. The CDR3 has 16 amino acids. Germline V gene sequence: CDR1 MNHEY, CDR2 SVGAGI. In nucleotides, the CDR3 is TGTGCCAGCAGTTGGTCCCCGGAGGCCTCTGGAAACACCATATATTTT. Protein: CASSWSPEASGNTIYF.

V is TRBV28 and J is TRBJ2-7; the D gene is possibly TRBD2 (5 bases). The V end lost 6 bases, the J end lost 0 bases, and 12 bases lay between the germline ends. This CDR3 has 14 residues. The germline V gene encodes CDR1 MDHEN and CDR2 SYDVKM. CDR3 amino acids: CASSPTGYSYEQYF. The CDR3 DNA reads TGTGCCAGCAGCCCGACGGGGTACTCCTACGAGCAGTACTTC.

The genes are TRBV14 and TRBJ1-2; 8 bases are a match to TRBD1. This CDR3 comprises 13 residues. Looked up from germline, CDR1 is SGHDN and CDR2 is FVKESK. V shed 4 bases and J 6 bases; nucleotides not matched to a gene: 4. CDR3 nucleotide sequence: TGTGCCAGCAGCCCGCGACAGGGGAATGGCTACACCTTC. Translation: CASSPRQGNGYTF.

V usage is TRBV4-1 and J usage is TRBJ2-3; 8 nucleotides agree with TRBD2. The V gene end was trimmed by 4 bases and the J gene end by 3 bases; junction bases not matched to a gene: 9. Germline CDR1 MGHRA, CDR2 YSYEKL. The CDR3 runs to 16 residues. CDR3 nucleotide sequence: TGCGCCAGCAGCCGCGAAACGGCTAGCGGGACAGATACGCAGTATTTT. Protein: CASSRETASGTDTQYF.

The chain uses TRBV7-2 and TRBJ2-7, with unresolved D. Trimming removed 1 base at V and 1 base at J, with 8 bases between. The germline gives CDR1 SGHTA, CDR2 FQGNSA. This CDR3 has 14 residues. DNA for the CDR3: TGTGCCAGCAGCTTAGGGCGGTTATCCTACGAGCAGTACTTC. Protein product: CASSLGRLSYEQYF.

The V call is TRBV7-8, the J call TRBJ2-3; possibly TRBD2 for D (5 bases). CDR3 length equals 12 residues. Trimming stripped 7 bases from V and 5 bases from J, with 10 bases between. Germline V gene sequence: CDR1 SGHVS, CDR2 FQNEAQ. Written as DNA, the CDR3 is TGTGCCAGCACCTGGGGAGAAGATACGCAGTATTTT. It codes for CASTWGEDTQYF.

The V gene is TRBV28, the J gene TRBJ2-2; 8 nucleotides line up with TRBD2. This CDR3 has 14 amino acids. Germline CDR1 MDHEN, CDR2 SYDVKM. V was pared by 2 bases and J by 6 bases, with 2 bases of the junction left unmatched. This CDR3 reads CASSLSGSPGELFF. CDR3 nucleotide sequence: TGTGCCAGCAGTTTAAGCGGGAGTCCCGGGGAGCTGTTTTTT.

The gene calls are TRBV28 and TRBJ2-5; D perhaps matches TRBD2 (5 bases). Germline V gene data show CDR1 as MDHEN and CDR2 as SYDVKM. This CDR3 has 15 amino acids. V dropped 5 bases and J dropped 2 bases, with 15 bases sitting between them. CDR3 in DNA: TGTGCCAGCAGTCTCCACAGCGGAGCACAAGAGACCCAGTACTTC. This encodes CASSLHSGAQETQYF.

The chain carries TRBV7-9 and TRBJ2-3, with 10 nucleotides matching TRBD2. CDR3 length: 18 residues. J gave up 2 bases and V 5 bases, and 13 bases lay outside the gene matches. Germline V lookup: CDR1 SEHNR, CDR2 FQNEAQ (reference sequence). CDR3 loop: CASSHPGEAGGPTDTQYF. The DNA of the CDR3 is TGTGCCAGCAGCCACCCGGGGGAAGCGGGAGGGCCCACAGATACGCAGTATTTT.

The CDR3 nucleotides are TGTGCCAGCAGCTTAGAAGGGGACAGCTTTCGCTCTGGAAACACCATATATTTT. Encoded protein: CASSLEGDSFRSGNTIYF. V is TRBV11-2 and J is TRBJ1-3; 7 nucleotides agree with TRBD1. From germline, CDR1 is SGHAT and CDR2 FQNNGV. The CDR3 loop spans 18 amino acids. J was trimmed by 0 bases and V by 0 bases; bases with no gene match: 8.

The chain uses TRBV28 and TRBJ2-7; D is perhaps TRBD1 (5 bases). The CDR3 has 14 amino acids. CDR1 MDHEN and CDR2 SYDVKM come from the germline V gene. The ends were cut back, 3 bases at V and 0 bases at J, with 9 bases in the middle. This chain's CDR3 is CASSLGRVSYEQYF. The DNA for the CDR3 is TGTGCCAGCAGTTTGGGCAGGGTCTCCTACGAGCAGTACTTC.

The chain couples TRBV4-2 to TRBJ2-1; tentative D call: TRBD2 (5 bases). V was shortened by 0 bases and J by 2 bases, with 11 bases between the two germline ends. The CDR3 is made up of 16 amino acids. Germline CDR1 and CDR2: LGHNA and YNFKEQ. The CDR3 here is CASSQDPRGTYNEQFF. CDR3 sequence (DNA): TGTGCCAGCAGCCAAGACCCTCGGGGTACCTACAATGAGCAGTTCTTC.

The chain has TRBV7-2 and TRBJ2-7; a possible D gene is TRBD2 (6 bases). V lost 2 bases and J 5 bases, leaving 16 bases between the germline ends. CDR1 and CDR2 (germline): SGHTA, FQGNSA. The CDR3 is made up of 15 amino acids. The CDR3 sequence: CASSLRDFRPHEQYF. DNA for the CDR3: TGTGCCAGCAGCTTAAGGGACTTCCGCCCCCACGAGCAGTACTTC.

The chain combines TRBV28 with TRBJ2-5; 9 bases line up with TRBD2. Germline V gene data show CDR1 as MDHEN and CDR2 as SYDVKM. The V and J ends lost 6 bases and 5 bases, in that order; junction bases with no gene match: 13. This CDR3 region has 16 residues. Here the CDR3 reads CASRGVGGGRGETQYF. CDR3 in DNA: TGTGCCAGCAGGGGGGTTGGGGGCGGGAGGGGGGAGACCCAGTACTTC.

V and J are TRBV28 and TRBJ1-5; tentatively, D is TRBD1 (5 bases). The V gene's germline CDR1 is MDHEN and CDR2 SYDVKM. This CDR3 spans 22 amino acids. V lost 3 bases, J lost 2 bases, and 32 bases lay in between. Here the CDR3 reads CASSFVYSLQAIGGEGNQPQHF. DNA of the CDR3: TGTGCCAGCAGTTTCGTGTATTCGCTACAGGCCATCGGGGGGGAAGGCAATCAGCCCCAGCATTTT.

The CDR3 DNA follows: TGCGCCAGCAGCCCGGACACCGCTAAGGGGACAGATACGCAGTATTTT. This sequence encodes CASSPDTAKGTDTQYF. V and J are TRBV5-1 and TRBJ2-3, with D maybe TRBD1 (5 bases). The CDR3 has 16 amino acids. Germline lookup yields CDR1 SGHRS and CDR2 YFSETQ. Trimming pared 4 bases from V and 3 bases from J, leaving 18 bases between.

CDR3 DNA: TGTGCCAGCAGCACCAGGGACAGCGCAGAGACCCAGTACTTC. Translation gives CASSTRDSAETQYF. The chain links TRBV7-6 to TRBJ2-5, with 7 nucleotides matching TRBD1. The CDR3 has 14 amino acids. The germline V gene encodes CDR1 SGHVS and CDR2 FNYEAQ. The trim removed 5 bases at V and 4 bases at J, leaving 7 bases unmatched.

The rearrangement joins TRBV5-4 to TRBJ2-7, with 11 nucleotides matching TRBD1. Germline V gene lookup returns CDR1 SGHNT and CDR2 YYREEE (reference sequence). The V segment lost 5 bases and the J segment 1 base; nucleotides outside the gene matches: 8. This CDR3 contains 16 residues. CDR3 DNA: TGTGCCAGCAGTGCTGCCGGGACAGGGGGTTCCTACGAGCAGTACTTC. As protein: CASSAAGTGGSYEQYF.

The chain combines TRBV28 with TRBJ1-4; D unresolved. The length of the CDR3 is 12 residues. Germline CDR1 MDHEN, CDR2 SYDVKM. The germline V and J ends were trimmed by 8 bases and 8 bases, with 12 bases remaining between them. The chain's CDR3 is CASGAGSEKLFF. The CDR3 DNA reads TGTGCCAGCGGTGCGGGGTCGGAAAAACTGTTTTTT.

The chain carries TRBV5-6 and TRBJ2-2, with 7 bases matching TRBD2. This CDR3 is 14 amino acids long. Germline CDR1 and CDR2: SGHDT and YYEEEE. The trim removed 1 base at V and 6 bases at J, leaving 3 bases unmatched. The CDR3 loop reads CASSLSLAAGELFF. The DNA for the CDR3 is TGTGCCAGCAGCTTGAGTCTAGCGGCCGGGGAGCTGTTTTTT.

The chain uses TRBV28 and TRBJ2-7; TRBD2 matches at 9 bases. Germline CDR1 reads MDHEN; CDR2 reads SYDVKM. Germline trimming cut 6 bases from V and 6 bases from J; bases unmatched to any gene: 9. The CDR3 consists of 14 residues. The CDR3 DNA reads TGTGCCAGCAGCTGGGCGGGACTAGCTGGCGAGCAGTACTTC. Its translation is CASSWAGLAGEQYF.

The chain joins TRBV7-9 to TRBJ1-1, with 7 bases lining up with TRBD1. Germline loops: CDR1 SEHNR, CDR2 FQNEAQ (reference sequence). There are 11 residues in the CDR3. The J segment lost 7 bases and the V segment lost 6 bases, leaving 2 bases of the junction unmatched. CDR3 protein: CASSRTGEAFF. The CDR3 coding sequence is TGTGCCAGCAGTAGGACAGGTGAAGCTTTCTTT.

This chain uses TRBV28 with TRBJ2-7; TRBD2 might be the D (6 bases). V was pared by 1 base and J by 3 bases, with 22 bases between. Germline CDR1 and CDR2: MDHEN and SYDVKM. The CDR3 totals 18 residues. Here the CDR3 DNA reads TGTGCCAGCAGTTTATTTGGCGGGGTAGCGGTGGGAGACTACGAGCAGTACTTC. Translating gives CASSLFGGVAVGDYEQYF.